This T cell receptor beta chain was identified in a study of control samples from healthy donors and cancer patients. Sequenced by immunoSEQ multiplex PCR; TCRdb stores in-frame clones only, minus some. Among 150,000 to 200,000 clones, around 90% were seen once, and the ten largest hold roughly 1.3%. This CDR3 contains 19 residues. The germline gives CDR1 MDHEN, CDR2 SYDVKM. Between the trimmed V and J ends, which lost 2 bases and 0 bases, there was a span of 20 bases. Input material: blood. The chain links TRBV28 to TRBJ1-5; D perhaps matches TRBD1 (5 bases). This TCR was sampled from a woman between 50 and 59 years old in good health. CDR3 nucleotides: TGTGCCAGCAGTTTAAAGAGAGCAGGGAACACTTATAGCAATCAGCCCCAGCATTTT. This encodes CASSLKRAGNTYSNQPQHF.